A single sample is the source of the 21 T cell receptor beta chains below, sequenced in a study of identical twins. One entry per CDR3 protein, called by TCRdb with MiXCR from the 5' RACE reads. The sample has approximately 670,000 distinct CDR3 sequences; 5.5% to 6.5% are singletons. Sequenced sample: naive T cells sorted from blood. These receptors came from a man between 18 and 35 years old in good health.

The sample holds many counts of this clonotype. V gene TRBV12-3 or TRBV12-4 combines with J gene TRBJ1-5; 8 bases map to TRBD1. V trimming: 0 bases; J trimming: 6 bases; junction bases outside the gene matches: 7. The CDR3 contains 16 residues. CDR3 DNA sequence: TGTGCCAGCAGTTTAGCGTCCAGGGGGCTAGGTCAGCCCCAGCATTTT. This sequence encodes CASSLASRGLGQPQHF.

The V gene is TRBV6-1, the J gene TRBJ1-5; the D gene is possibly TRBD1 (5 bases). The CDR3 consists of 14 residues. Trimming stripped 6 bases from V and 4 bases from J, with 13 bases between. Germline loops: CDR1 MNHNS, CDR2 SASEGT. This chain's CDR3 is CASREGGGNQPQHF. The CDR3, as DNA: TGTGCCAGCAGAGAGGGTGGGGGGAATCAGCCCCAGCATTTT.

This clonotype was seen ten or more times. In DNA form, the CDR3 reads TGCAGTGCTAGATCGTCAGGGTTCGTCCTATCAGATACGCAGTATTTT. It is translated as CSARSSGFVLSDTQYF. The genes are TRBV20-1 and TRBJ2-3; TRBD1 might be the D (5 bases). Germline-derived CDR1 and CDR2 are DFQATT and SNEGSKA (reference sequence). Trimming removed 2 bases from V and 4 bases from J, with 19 bases in between. This CDR3 region has 16 residues.

This clonotype was counted many times. The V call is TRBV5-5, the J call TRBJ1-4; 7 nucleotides agree with TRBD1. There are 15 residues in the CDR3. Unmatched junction bases numbered 4, after V lost 2 bases and J lost 3 bases. Germline CDR1 is SGHKS and CDR2 is YYEKEE (reference sequence). CDR3 in amino acids: CASSLTGQPNEKLFF. The CDR3 nucleotides are TGTGCCAGCAGCTTAACGGGACAGCCTAATGAAAAACTGTTTTTT.

This clonotype has ten or more counts. V is TRBV7-2 and J is TRBJ2-5; 8 bases map to TRBD2. The CDR3 extends over 15 amino acids. Trimming removed 0 bases from V and 3 bases from J; junction bases left unmatched: 3. The germline CDR1 and CDR2 sequences are SGHTA and FQGNSA. As DNA, the CDR3 is TGTGCCAGCAGCTTAGCCCGGGGGGGGAAAGAGACCCAGTACTTC. It is translated as CASSLARGGKETQYF.

This clonotype was seen many times. This rearrangement joins TRBV12-3 or TRBV12-4 to TRBJ1-5; TRBD1 agrees at 8 bases. The CDR3 runs to 16 residues. The V segment lost 3 bases and the J segment 4 bases; nucleotides outside the gene matches: 8. The CDR3 sequence is CASSLGTGLGNQPQHF. Here the CDR3 DNA reads TGTGCCAGCAGTTTGGGGACAGGCCTTGGGAATCAGCCCCAGCATTTT.

The rearrangement joins TRBV6-2 or TRBV6-3 to TRBJ2-6; 9 bases agree with TRBD2. The CDR3 spans 21 residues. Germline V gene data show CDR1 as MNHEY and CDR2 as SVGEGT. The V and J ends lost 6 bases and 0 bases, in that order; junction bases with no gene match: 18. CDR3: CASSKPNWGTSRSSGANVLTF. The DNA for the CDR3 is TGTGCCAGCAGCAAACCCAATTGGGGGACTAGCCGCAGCTCTGGGGCCAACGTCCTGACTTTC.

This clonotype was observed once. The chain links TRBV7-3 to TRBJ2-3; 16 bases fit TRBD2. The length of the CDR3 is 19 residues. After removal of 5 bases from V and 4 bases from J, the junction contained 12 bases not matched to a gene. Germline V gives CDR1 SGHTA, CDR2 FQGTGA. CDR3 sequence (DNA): TGTGCCAGCAGCCCTTACTCCGGGACTAGCGGGAGGGCCCCAGATACGCAGTATTTT. Protein: CASSPYSGTSGRAPDTQYF.

This clonotype came up many times. The rearrangement joins TRBV6-1 to TRBJ2-5; D not resolved. The CDR3 is made up of 13 amino acids. The V gene lost 3 bases and the J gene lost 3 bases, with 8 bases spanning the gap. Germline CDR1 is MNHNS and CDR2 is SASEGT. The CDR3 DNA reads as TGTGCCAGCAGTGAGCAGACCAAAGAGACCCAGTACTTC. This gives the protein CASSEQTKETQYF.

The chain links TRBV9 to TRBJ2-7, with 7 bases aligning to TRBD2. Trimming at V came to 4 bases and at J to 3 bases, leaving 4 bases not matched to a gene. The CDR3 has 13 residues. The germline V gene has CDR1 SGDLS and CDR2 YYNGEE. The CDR3 is CASSPRGVYEQYF. CDR3 nucleotides: TGTGCCAGCAGCCCTCGGGGGGTCTACGAGCAGTACTTC.

The genes are TRBV6-2 or TRBV6-3 and TRBJ2-1, with D possibly being TRBD2 (5 bases). The ends were cut back, 8 bases at V and 2 bases at J, with 13 bases in the middle. The CDR3 runs to 14 residues. From germline, CDR1 is MNHEY and CDR2 SVGEGT. The CDR3: CASGGSVTYNEQFF. The CDR3 DNA reads TGTGCCAGCGGAGGTAGTGTTACCTACAATGAGCAGTTCTTC.

The CDR3 nucleotides read TGCGCCAGCAGCTTGTCGGAACCCAGTGGCTACACCTTC. This gives the protein CASSLSEPSGYTF. The V call is TRBV5-1, the J call TRBJ1-2; no clear D gene. Trimming removed 1 base at V and 7 bases at J, with 11 bases between. Germline V lookup: CDR1 SGHRS, CDR2 YFSETQ. The CDR3 consists of 13 residues.

This clonotype has just a few counts. Written as DNA, the CDR3 is TGTGCCAGCAGTTTTTCCGCGGGAGAAGGGAATACGCAGTATTTT. Translation gives CASSFSAGEGNTQYF. V is TRBV12-3 or TRBV12-4 and J is TRBJ2-3; TRBD2 agrees at 7 bases. CDR3 length: 15 residues. J gave up 7 bases and V 3 bases, and 10 bases lay outside the gene matches.

There are many counts of this clonotype. This chain uses TRBV12-3 or TRBV12-4 with TRBJ2-5, with 8 nucleotides matching TRBD1. Trimming at V came to 7 bases and at J to 2 bases, leaving 6 bases not matched to a gene. This CDR3 has 14 amino acids. CDR3 sequence reads: CASNKWDRQETQYF. In DNA form, the CDR3 reads TGTGCCAGCAATAAATGGGACAGGCAAGAGACCCAGTACTTC.

This clonotype was recorded a few times. The chain links TRBV11-2 to TRBJ2-3, with 7 bases fitting TRBD2. CDR3 length: 16 residues. V shed 3 bases, J shed 2 bases, and the junction held 8 bases outside the gene matches. The germline gives CDR1 SGHAT, CDR2 FQNNGV. This chain's CDR3 is CASSFGLAAPTDTQYF. The CDR3, as DNA: TGTGCCAGCAGCTTCGGGCTAGCGGCCCCCACAGATACGCAGTATTTT.

This clonotype was seen repeatedly, ten times or more. V is TRBV5-1 and J is TRBJ2-3; D is unresolved. V was clipped by 7 bases and J by 6 bases, with 15 bases between them. The CDR3 contains 13 residues. Germline loops: CDR1 SGHRS, CDR2 YFSETQ. CDR3 amino acids: CASSTDWMDTQYF. The CDR3 bases are TGCGCCAGCTCTACAGATTGGATGGATACGCAGTATTTT.

This clonotype came up a few times. V and J are TRBV29-1 and TRBJ2-7; 9 positions agree with TRBD1. Germline CDR1 reads SQVTM; CDR2 reads ANQGSEA. CDR3 length: 15 amino acids. Trimming cost V 5 bases and J 6 bases; bases outside gene matches: 14. The CDR3: CSVHRAGQGPLEQYF. Written as DNA, the CDR3 is TGCAGCGTTCACCGTGCGGGACAGGGCCCCCTCGAGCAGTACTTC.

This clonotype occurred many times. This rearrangement joins TRBV15 to TRBJ2-1, with 11 bases lining up with TRBD2. The CDR3 totals 15 residues. The germline V gene has CDR1 LNHNV and CDR2 YYDKDF (reference sequence). Unmatched junction bases numbered 12, after V lost 8 bases and J lost 9 bases. The CDR3 sequence is CATSELAGVGGEQFF. CDR3 DNA sequence: TGTGCCACCTCGGAACTAGCGGGAGTTGGGGGTGAGCAGTTCTTC.

This clonotype was counted many times. V and J are TRBV27 and TRBJ1-5, with a weak D call TRBD1 (6 bases). Germline assignment: CDR1 MNHEY and CDR2 SMNVEV (reference sequence). This CDR3 region has 14 residues. V lost 3 bases, J lost 1 base, and 7 bases lay in between. CDR3 region: CASSFQGSNQPQHF. CDR3 DNA sequence: TGTGCCAGCAGTTTTCAGGGGAGCAATCAGCCCCAGCATTTT.

This rearrangement joins TRBV7-6 to TRBJ2-1; TRBD1 might be the D (5 bases). Germline V gene data show CDR1 as SGHVS and CDR2 as FNYEAQ. The CDR3 runs 15 residues. Trimming cost V 1 base and J 3 bases, with 10 bases left between them. Here the CDR3 reads CASSLGQSDYNEQFF. The DNA for the CDR3 is TGTGCCAGCAGCTTAGGACAGTCCGACTACAATGAGCAGTTCTTC.

Notes on this clonotype: A much larger clone lies a single base off, so this may be a read error. This CDR3 is missing its conserved last phenylalanine or tryptophan, likely due to a read error. This sequence joins TRBV20-1 and TRBJ2-1, with 11 bases fitting TRBD2. The germline CDR1 and CDR2 sequences are DFQATT and SNEGSKA (reference sequence). Trimming took 6 bases from V and 12 from J; bases not matched to a gene: 13. This CDR3 has 14 amino acids. CDR3 region: CSAPPSGGIYAQFC. CDR3 in DNA: TGCAGTGCACCACCTAGCGGGGGGATCTACGCGCAGTTCTGC.